This TCR beta chain is from a study of blood T cell repertoires in COVID-19. About the research overall: Both acute and convalescent COVID-19 samples were obtained from the United States, Italy and Spain. Sample material is recorded as cDNA or gDNA derived from T cells, B-cell-depleted T cells, or PBMCs.

The germline V gene encodes CDR1 MNHEY and CDR2 SVGEGT. V was pared by 2 bases and J by 2 bases, with 15 bases between. The CDR3 consists of 16 residues. Authors' analysis steps: Researchers report that nucleated cell counts were estimated from reference gene primer amplification. Measured with immunoSEQ multiplex PCR; TCRdb has only the in-frame clones, and not every one. That table is the source of V, J and clone size, and D and trimming were worked out from the DNA. The repertoire includes under 55,000 clones, more than 80% of them detected once, and roughly 2% sits in the top ten. The sequenced material came from peripheral blood. The clonotype originates from a human donor in a cohort sampled during active COVID-19. The chain combines TRBV6-2 or TRBV6-3 with TRBJ2-5; D may be TRBD2 (5 bases). The CDR3 region has the DNA TGTGCCAGCAGTTACCTGGACGACCCGGGGCAAGAGACCCAGTACTTC. Translation: CASSYLDDPGQETQYF.